The 10 T cell receptor beta chains listed next were all sequenced from one sample in a study of prognosis after radiotherapy for stage I lung cancer (dated by TCRdb to about 2021). Sequencing used an Illumina HiSeq 3000. Two rounds of multiplex PCR were performed to amplify the TCR beta CDR3 region from genomic DNA. The first PCR round used primers specific to each TRBV and TRBJ gene, with sequences filed in Chinese patent CN105087789A. TCRdb handled the public reads itself, with Q25 trimming in fastp and clone calling in MiXCR, and kept productive beta chains. Rows with a matching CDR3 protein are joined into one entry that keeps the most common DNA and genes. The sample yields about 36,000 distinct CDR3 sequences; roughly a third were counted once. The ten largest clones represent approximately 16% of the sample. This sample comprised PBMCs, obtained before or after stereotactic body radiation therapy (not recorded which). The receptors were sampled from a donor aged 50 or older with non-small cell lung cancer.

With regard to this clonotype: A far larger clone is one nucleotide away, so this likely arose from a read error. This chain connects TRBV6-2 or TRBV6-3 to TRBJ1-5; D is unclear. CDR1 and CDR2 from the germline V gene are MNHEY and SVGEGT. Deletions cut 7 bases from V and 6 bases from J, with 16 bases between. The CDR3 has 14 residues. As DNA, the CDR3 is TGTGCCAGCAAGTTTAGGGCCCCTGTTCAGCCCCAGCATTTT. This translates into CASKFRAPVQPQHF.

This clonotype was observed many times. This sequence joins TRBV4-1 and TRBJ2-1, with 9 bases matching TRBD1. J lost 2 bases, V lost 1 base, and 6 bases had no gene match. Looked up from germline, CDR1 is MGHRA and CDR2 is YSYEKL. The length of the CDR3 is 17 residues. The CDR3 DNA follows: TGCGCCAGCAGCCAAGTGACAGGGACAGGGACCTACAATGAGCAGTTCTTC. It encodes CASSQVTGTGTYNEQFF.

This clonotype was detected many times. The CDR3 loop is CASSLAETPQETQYF. The CDR3 coding sequence is TGTGCCAGCAGCTTAGCAGAAACCCCCCAAGAGACCCAGTACTTC. The chain recombines TRBV7-2 with TRBJ2-5; no firm D call. The germline V gene encodes CDR1 SGHTA and CDR2 FQGNSA. The CDR3 sequence is 15 residues long. V lost 0 bases and J 1 base, leaving 9 bases between the germline ends. Filled out from reference TRBV7-2 and TRBJ2-5, the complete variable domain reads GAGVSQSPSNKVTEKGKDVELRCDPISGHTALYWYRQSLGQGLEFLIYFQGNSAPDKSGLPSDRFSAERTGGSVSTLTIQRTQQEDSAVYLCASSLAETPQETQYFGPGTRLLVL.

On this clonotype: This clone may be a read error of a much larger clone one base away. The chain carries TRBV29-1 and TRBJ2-5; the match to TRBD2 covers 8 bases. The closer fit of TRBJ2-1 to the DNA end suggests the J call may be wrong. CDR1 and CDR2 (germline): SQVTM, ANQGSEA. The CDR3 runs 15 residues. CDR3 amino acids: CSATNPGLEGAEQFF. The CDR3, as DNA: TGCAGCGCCACGAATCCGGGACTAGAGGGAGCCGAGCAGTTCTTC.

This clonotype was recorded many times. CDR3 nucleotides: TGTGCCAGCAGTTTATTCCGAGGGGTTCGTGAAAAACTGTTTTTT. This translates into CASSLFRGVREKLFF. This chain joins TRBV28 and TRBJ1-4, with D possibly TRBD1 on 5 matching bases. Germline V gives CDR1 MDHEN, CDR2 SYDVKM. The CDR3 sequence is 15 residues long. V lost 1 base to trimming and J lost 7 bases, with 13 bases between them. The full variable domain, its missing parts supplied by reference TRBV28 and TRBJ1-4, is DVKVTQSSRYLVKRTGEKVFLECVQDMDHENMFWYRQDPGLGLRLIYFSYDVKMKEKGDIPEGYSVSREKKERFSLILESASTNQTSMYLCASSLFRGVREKLFFGSGTQLSVL.

The table lists this clonotype with many counts. The chain combines TRBV5-1 with TRBJ2-5, with D perhaps given as TRBD1 or TRBD2 (5 bases each). The V end was cut by 4 bases, the J end by 8 bases, with 12 bases between. The CDR3 length is 12 residues. Germline CDR1 and CDR2: SGHRS and YFSETQ. Here the CDR3 reads CASSTYRDTQYF. The CDR3 nucleotides read TGCGCCAGCAGCACGTACCGGGACACCCAGTACTTC.

This clonotype occurred many times. The V call is TRBV6-5, the J call TRBJ2-7; possibly TRBD1 for D (6 bases). V was pared by 10 bases and J by 7 bases, with 20 bases between. Germline CDR1 and CDR2: MNHEY and SVGAGI. The CDR3 totals 13 residues. The CDR3 protein is CATRDNWSGEQYF. CDR3 nucleotides: TGTGCCACCCGGGACAACTGGAGTGGGGAGCAGTACTTC.

Concerning this clonotype itself: It may be a read error: a sequence one base away is much more abundant. This chain connects TRBV6-9 to TRBJ2-3, with TRBD2 matching over 7 bases. J gave up 4 bases and V 3 bases, and 10 bases lay outside the gene matches. CDR3 length: 16 residues. Per germline, CDR1 MNHGY and CDR2 SVAAGI. The CDR3 region is CASSYTTSTSADTQYF. The DNA of the CDR3 is TGTGCCAGCAGTTACACAACATCTACTAGCGCAGATACGCAGTATTTT.

The chain is built from TRBV19 and TRBJ2-3; 7 nucleotides align to TRBD1. Germline-derived CDR1 and CDR2 are LNHDA and SQIVND (reference sequence). The CDR3 totals 14 residues. Trimming removed 5 bases from V and 3 bases from J; junction bases left unmatched: 5. In DNA form, the CDR3 reads TGTGCCAGTAGTTATCCAGGGGGTACAGATACGCAGTATTTT. Protein product: CASSYPGGTDTQYF.

For this clonotype: This likely reflects a read error, since a far larger clone is one base away. The rearrangement links TRBV6-9 to TRBJ2-7, with 12 bases fitting TRBD1. Trimming cost V 9 bases and J 6 bases; bases outside gene matches: 6. There are 13 residues in the CDR3. Germline CDR1 MNHGY, CDR2 SVAAGI. CDR3 sequence: CASTGTGGLEQYF. CDR3 bases: TGTGCCAGTACCGGGACAGGGGGCCTCGAGCAGTACTTC.